The 6 T cell receptor beta chains below come from one sample, sequenced in a study of T cell changes during pregnancy in multiple sclerosis. Sequencing was performed with immunoSEQ multiplex PCR; in TCRdb, only in-frame clones are kept and a portion is missing. Altogether tens of thousands of clones are present, around 92% being singletons, with the ten largest covering about 2%. This specimen consisted of peripheral blood, obtained after pregnancy. The source is a female donor with multiple sclerosis, enrolled in a pregnancy study.

This chain connects TRBV10-3 to TRBJ2-7; D perhaps matches TRBD1 (6 bases). V was pared by 5 bases and J by 3 bases, with 11 bases between. The CDR3 runs to 13 residues. CDR1 ENHRY and CDR2 SYGVKD come from the germline V gene. CDR3 region: CAISFGTHYEQYF. CDR3 DNA: TGTGCCATCAGTTTCGGGACACACTACGAGCAGTACTTC.

V usage is TRBV5-6 and J usage is TRBJ2-7, with 8 bases that match TRBD2. The CDR3 covers 14 residues. The junction had 5 bases not matched to a gene; V was cut back by 1 base and J by 5 bases. In germline, CDR1 is SGHDT, CDR2 YYEEEE. CDR3 DNA sequence: TGTGCCAGCAGCTTGCGGGGGGGAGGCGACGAGCAGTACTTC. Protein product: CASSLRGGGDEQYF.

As regards this clone: Other DNA variants within this sample encode the same CDR3. CDR3 DNA sequence: TGTGCCAGCTCCCCCGGGGAGAATCAGCCCCAGCATTTT. Translated: CASSPGENQPQHF. The chain carries TRBV18 and TRBJ1-5; D is unclear. Germline assignment: CDR1 KGHSH and CDR2 LQKENI. Trimming stripped 6 bases from V and 4 bases from J, with 10 bases between. The CDR3 covers 13 residues.

The chain has TRBV7-6 and TRBJ2-7, with 10 bases aligning to TRBD1. The germline gives CDR1 SGHVS, CDR2 FNYEAQ. This CDR3 has 16 residues. After removal of 5 bases from V and 3 bases from J, the junction contained 10 bases not matched to a gene. Written as DNA, the CDR3 is TGTGCCAGCAGCCCGGACAGGGGGTGGGAAAGCTACGAGCAGTACTTC. This sequence encodes CASSPDRGWESYEQYF.

V and J are TRBV29-1 and TRBJ2-7; 7 bases are a match to TRBD2. Trimming removed 4 bases from V and 2 bases from J; junction bases left unmatched: 5. Germline V lookup: CDR1 SQVTM, CDR2 ANQGSEA. The CDR3 extends over 13 amino acids. CDR3 sequence (DNA): TGCAGCGTTGTTCCTGCGGGGGCCTACGAGCAGTACTTC. Translated: CSVVPAGAYEQYF.

V and J are TRBV7-9 and TRBJ2-4; perhaps TRBD2 as D (6 bases). Trimming took off 5 bases at V and 1 base at J, with 6 bases between the two ends. The CDR3 sequence is 13 residues long. Germline CDR1 and CDR2: SEHNR and FQNEAQ (reference sequence). The CDR3 sequence: CASSGGAKNIQYF. The DNA of the CDR3 is TGTGCCAGCAGCGGAGGGGCCAAAAACATTCAGTACTTC.